This T cell receptor beta chain was captured in a study of cytotoxic CD8 clonotypes in ibrutinib-treated CLL. Study-wide results and limits: Clonality went up at ibrutinib response and then declined back toward baseline at progression. Clonality at baseline surpassed age-matched healthy donors and tracked circulating CD8+ T-cell counts. Public clonotypes (which were uncommon) either contracted or remained stable on treatment.

Depth targeted 1 in 200,000 to 1 in 1 million T cells, averaging 10x coverage per clonotype. Here immunoSEQ multiplex PCR was the method, and the copy in TCRdb shows in-frame clones only, minus some. The sample shows about 160,000 clones, around 80% of them seen only once. The ends lost 2 bases at V and 6 bases at J; junction bases unmatched: 7. The V gene's germline CDR1 is SQVTM and CDR2 ANQGSEA. The CDR3 is made up of 14 amino acids. About this clone: Its antigen is not known.

This chain connects TRBV29-1 to TRBJ2-3; 8 nucleotides agree with TRBD2. The clonotype was recovered from a human donor with chronic lymphocytic leukemia. The sequences come from PBMCs, collected after 24 months of ibrutinib treatment. Written as DNA, the CDR3 is TGCAGCGTTGAATCATCAAGCGGGAGTGATACGCAGTATTTT. Translation gives CSVESSSGSDTQYF.